This paragraph covers one T cell receptor (beta chain) sequence. Its antigen is unidentified. The data are from a study of PD-L1 blockade in urothelial cancer. Study-wide context: Analyzed time points were 3 weeks (second dose) and 6 weeks after therapy began.

Some clones are missing from TCRdb's copy, which holds only in-frame ones; the method was immunoSEQ multiplex PCR. Of tens of thousands of clones in the sample, 70% to 80% were seen once. Findings and limits, study-wide: Durable-benefit cases showed more tumor-associated blood clone expansion at 3 weeks.

Time point: pretreatment peripheral blood. Patients suffered from locally advanced or metastatic urothelial carcinoma. The clonotype was recovered from a man between 65 and 79 years old with urothelial cancer. The specimen was PBMCs, collected around atezolizumab (anti-PD-L1) treatment.

CDR3 sequence: CASSPPGTGDSSGANVLTF. The CDR3 nucleotides read TGTGCCAGCTCACCACCCGGGACAGGGGACTCCTCTGGGGCCAACGTCCTGACTTTC. The chain employs TRBV18 and TRBJ2-6; 10 positions agree with TRBD1. V lost 0 bases to trimming and J lost 0 bases; unmatched junction nucleotides: 5. The CDR3 is 19 residues long. The V gene's germline CDR1 is KGHSH and CDR2 LQKENI.